This TCR beta chain was obtained from a study of T-cell reconstitution after alpha-beta-depleted transplantation in children. Notes on the study in general: In patients about two months after transplant, alpha-beta T cells reportedly arose from several hundred expanded graft clones.

The sample holds many counts of this clonotype. Its antigen is still unknown. This CDR3 has 15 amino acids. Germline loops: CDR1 DFQATT, CDR2 SNEGSKA (reference sequence). V shed 5 bases, J shed 6 bases, and the junction held 8 bases outside the gene matches. Construction of the TCRbeta library involved unique molecular identifiers. TCRdb analysed the PCR reads with MiXCR anew, one entry per CDR3 protein. The table lists 500,000 to 750,000 distinct CDR3 sequences, 10% to 15% of them singletons. V gene TRBV20-1 combines with J gene TRBJ2-1, with 12 bases that match TRBD2. This sequence was found in a male patient younger than 18 who had a stem cell transplant for acute myeloid leukemia, so the T cells may come from the graft donor. The material was PBMCs, mostly from graft donor cells, obtained 360 days after TCRalphabeta/CD19-depleted stem cell transplant. CDR3 residues: CSACLLAGGSNEQFF. The CDR3 nucleotides are TGCAGTGCTTGCCTACTAGCGGGAGGATCCAATGAGCAGTTCTTC.